This T cell receptor (beta chain) is drawn from a study of beta chain features in type 1 diabetes. Study-wide findings and caveats: TCRB CDR3s were moderately but significantly shorter in Type 1 diabetes patients in all four CD4+ subsets. HLA effects on TCRB rearrangement stayed unresolved here.

Isolated RNA was reverse transcribed in full, so expressed TCRB transcripts were sequenced. The method was immunoSEQ multiplex PCR; TCRdb's version includes in-frame clones alone and lacks a portion of them. The sample contains 200,000 to 300,000 clones, 9.5% to 13% of which appear only once. This clone turned up a few times. The antigen is unknown. The ends lost 8 bases at V and 1 base at J; junction bases unmatched: 10. CDR1 and CDR2 (germline): LNHDA, SQIVND (reference sequence). The CDR3 is 15 amino acids. Sample: naive CD4+ T cells from blood. This sequence originates from a man aged 25 to 40 with type 1 diabetes. The V and J genes are TRBV19 and TRBJ2-7; TRBD1 matches 8 bases. The CDR3 DNA reads as TGTGCCAGTTCAACACCACAGGGGGGTTCCTACGAGCAGTACTTC. As protein: CASSTPQGGSYEQYF.